The source of this T cell receptor beta chain is a study of shared clonotypes between healthy human individuals. Libraries were prepared by immunoSEQ multiplex PCR; TCRdb keeps only in-frame clonotypes and omits some of them. The table records 1.5 million to 1.9 million clones, roughly 98% of them present only once. Germline values: CDR1 SNHLY, CDR2 FYNNEI. V lost 8 bases and J lost 6; bases outside the gene matches: 4. The CDR3 is 12 amino acids. This clone occurred once. Its antigen remains unknown. Study-wide results and caveats: The study sampled only blood, and tissue repertoires likely differ.

Specimen: naive CD4+ T cells sorted from blood. Documented subset: CD45RA+ positively selected. The chain uses TRBV2 and TRBJ1-3; 7 bases line up with TRBD1. The TCR sequence derives from a man in his thirties or forties in good health. The chain's CDR3 is CASRQGENTIYF. In DNA form, the CDR3 reads TGTGCCAGCCGACAGGGTGAAAACACCATATATTTT.